This T cell receptor (beta chain) was profiled in a study of cytomegalovirus exposure and HLA in healthy donors. Trimming took 2 bases from V and 1 from J, leaving 11 bases between them. CDR1 and CDR2 (germline): SGHVS, FQNEAQ. The CDR3 has 16 residues. Comment on this clone: Its specificity is not known.

Regarding the study as a whole: Presence/absence analyses treated sequencing depth as roughly uniform across donors. It emerged from a later analysis that several of the most significant clusters appeared to be linked to common viral pathogens.

It was with 60 Vbeta and 13 Jbeta primers that the PCR ran. In the original workflow: An analysis performed later counted 75 million to 80 million unique TCR beta chains (approximately 10 million of them shared). Libraries were prepared by immunoSEQ multiplex PCR; TCRdb keeps only in-frame clonotypes and omits some of them. Clone size and the V and J calls come from that table; the DNA yielded D and trimming. This table has approximately 190,000 clones, approximately 82% appearing once. This chain connects TRBV7-8 to TRBJ2-2; D may be TRBD1 (6 bases). The receptor was isolated from a man aged 35 to 55 in good health and CMV-seropositive. The source material was PBMCs. The CDR3 DNA follows: TGTGCCAGCAGCTTAAGGACAGTAGTGAACACCGGGGAGCTGTTTTTT. Amino acids: CASSLRTVVNTGELFF.